Included here is one T cell receptor beta chain sequence, with context. V shed 6 bases and J shed 0 bases, with 12 bases lying between them. The CDR3 sequence is 14 residues long. The germline V gene has CDR1 WNHNN and CDR2 SYGVQD (reference sequence). TCR sequencing used cDNA made by reverse transcription of extracted RNA. Profiled with immunoSEQ multiplex PCR; TCRdb holds only in-frame clones, not every one. This table holds some 170,000 clones, about 72% found once. The data were taken from a study of CD8+ T cells in alopecia areata. The sequence derives from a human donor with alopecia areata. V is TRBV10-1 and J is TRBJ2-7; D possibly corresponds to TRBD1 (5 bases). Sequenced here: CD8+ T cells sorted from blood, sampled at week 0. The CDR3 here is CASSLRQSSYEQYF. In DNA form, the CDR3 reads TGCGCCAGCAGCCTGAGACAGAGCTCCTACGAGCAGTACTTC.